The 29 T cell receptor beta chains reported below all come from one sample, sequenced in a study of CD8 T cells in ankylosing spondylitis. Study-wide points: Seemingly characteristic of ankylosing spondylitis blood was a TCR beta motif consisting of about 8 highly homologous variants.

For these receptors, no antigen is known. A single record per CDR3 protein comes from TCRdb applying MiXCR to the 5' RACE reads. The data show about 510,000 distinct CDR3 sequences, about 5% seen once. Input material: blood, either unsorted or a sorted T cell fraction (not recorded which). The receptor source for this set is a male donor with ankylosing spondylitis.

This clonotype was detected many times. The chain couples TRBV9 to TRBJ2-1; no reliable D call. The CDR3 is 15 amino acids. Germline assignment: CDR1 SGDLS and CDR2 YYNGEE. Trimming took 2 bases from V and 2 from J, leaving 11 bases between them. The CDR3 DNA sequence: TGTGCCAGCAGCGTTTACGGAGACACCTACAATGAGCAGTTCTTC. Translation gives CASSVYGDTYNEQFF.

This clonotype was counted at least ten times. The V call is TRBV4-3, the J call TRBJ1-2; perhaps TRBD1 as D (6 bases). The CDR3 runs to 15 residues. The V end lost 1 base, the J end lost 2 bases, and 11 bases lay between the germline ends. Germline values: CDR1 LGHNA, CDR2 YSLEER. CDR3 in DNA: TGCGCCAGCAGCCAAGTCCCCGGACAGAACTATGGCTACACCTTC. It specifies CASSQVPGQNYGYTF.

This clonotype was observed a single time. This chain links TRBV6-4 with TRBJ2-2; D is uncertain. The CDR3 runs 14 residues. V was shortened by 4 bases and J by 4 bases, with 10 bases between the two germline ends. Looked up from germline, CDR1 is MRHNA and CDR2 is SNTAGT. CDR3 residues: CASSAEGVTGELFF. The CDR3 DNA follows: TGTGCCAGCAGTGCTGAAGGCGTCACCGGGGAGCTGTTTTTT.

The gene calls are TRBV20-1 and TRBJ1-2; no firm D call. V dropped 7 bases and J dropped 7 bases, with 13 bases sitting between them. The CDR3 has 11 residues. Per germline, CDR1 DFQATT and CDR2 SNEGSKA (reference sequence). CDR3 loop: CSGVQVPGYTF. CDR3 in DNA: TGCAGTGGGGTCCAGGTTCCTGGCTACACCTTC.

This clonotype was counted ten times or more. The chain couples TRBV29-1 to TRBJ2-3, with 7 bases aligning to TRBD2. The CDR3 is 15 residues long. With V trimmed by 7 bases and J by 2 bases, 12 bases remained unmatched. Germline CDR1 SQVTM, CDR2 ANQGSEA. The chain's CDR3 is CSAAKSGETTDTQYF. In DNA form, the CDR3 reads TGCAGCGCAGCTAAAAGCGGGGAGACCACAGATACGCAGTATTTT.

At least ten counts were recorded for this clonotype. The chain is built from TRBV4-1 and TRBJ1-4, with 9 positions matching TRBD1. Trimming removed 3 bases from V and 8 bases from J; junction bases left unmatched: 7. This CDR3 comprises 15 residues. CDR1 is MGHRA, CDR2 YSYEKL, per germline. This CDR3 is CASSQPGQGWEKLFF. For the CDR3, the DNA is TGCGCCAGCAGCCAGCCGGGACAGGGTTGGGAAAAACTGTTTTTT.

The rearrangement joins TRBV5-1 to TRBJ2-1, with 13 bases fitting TRBD2. V trimming: 3 bases; J trimming: 6 bases; junction bases outside the gene matches: 12. Germline V gene sequence: CDR1 SGHRS, CDR2 YFSETQ. This CDR3 is built from 18 residues. The CDR3 protein is CASSWGTSGDPRVNEQFF. The CDR3 DNA follows: TGCGCCAGCAGCTGGGGGACTAGCGGGGACCCGAGGGTCAATGAGCAGTTCTTC. Full variable domain (remainder filled in from reference TRBV5-1 and TRBJ2-1): KAGVTQTPRYLIKTRGQQVTLSCSPISGHRSVSWYQQTPGQGLQFLFEYFSETQRNKGNFPGRFSGRQFSNSRSEMNVSTLELGDSALYLCASSWGTSGDPRVNEQFFGPGTRLTVL.

This clonotype was seen repeatedly, ten times or more. The genes are TRBV6-2 or TRBV6-3 and TRBJ2-4, with TRBD1 matching 8 bases. The CDR3 extends over 15 amino acids. Germline V gives CDR1 MNHEY, CDR2 SVGEGT. V shed 5 bases, J shed 0 bases, and the junction held 3 bases outside the gene matches. CDR3 residues: CASSPRGRAKNIQYF. DNA of the CDR3: TGTGCCAGCAGTCCCAGGGGGCGAGCCAAAAACATTCAGTACTTC.

This clonotype occurred many times. The V call is TRBV27, the J call TRBJ2-1, with a possible D match to TRBD1 (6 bases). V was clipped by 7 bases and J by 8 bases, with 15 bases between them. The germline CDR1 and CDR2 sequences are MNHEY and SMNVEV (reference sequence). The CDR3 runs to 13 residues. CDR3 sequence reads: CASTNRVRDEQFF. Here the CDR3 DNA reads TGTGCCAGCACCAACAGGGTTAGGGATGAGCAGTTCTTC.

This clonotype was observed many times. This chain connects TRBV5-1 to TRBJ2-3, with D tentatively TRBD1 (5 bases). Germline CDR1 and CDR2: SGHRS and YFSETQ. V shed 4 bases and J shed 5 bases, with 14 bases lying between them. CDR3 length: 14 residues. CDR3: CASSTQGGEDTQYF. As DNA, the CDR3 is TGCGCCAGCAGCACGCAGGGTGGTGAAGATACGCAGTATTTT.

This clonotype was observed at least ten times. This chain connects TRBV20-1 to TRBJ2-7, with D unclear. Germline V CDR1 and CDR2: DFQATT, SNEGSKA (reference sequence). The CDR3 runs to 11 residues. V lost 3 bases, J lost 6 bases, and 9 bases lay in between. The CDR3 sequence: CSASGSFEQYF. The DNA of the CDR3 is TGCAGTGCTAGCGGTAGCTTCGAGCAGTACTTC.

The sample holds many counts of this clonotype. This rearrangement joins TRBV4-3 to TRBJ2-7; weak D call: TRBD2 (5 bases). This CDR3 is 15 amino acids long. Per the germline V gene, CDR1 is LGHNA and CDR2 is YSLEER. Trimming removed 5 bases at V and 0 bases at J, with 14 bases between. CDR3 amino acids: CASSLQSGDSYEQYF. The CDR3, as DNA: TGCGCCAGCAGCTTACAATCCGGGGACTCCTACGAGCAGTACTTC.

Ten or more counts support this clonotype. This chain connects TRBV12-3 or TRBV12-4 to TRBJ2-3; D remains unclear. Trimming stripped 5 bases from V and 4 bases from J, with 10 bases between. This CDR3 is built from 13 residues. The CDR3 is CASSIVSSDTQYF. DNA for the CDR3: TGTGCCAGCAGTATAGTGTCATCAGATACGCAGTATTTT.

This clonotype showed up many times. This rearrangement joins TRBV20-1 to TRBJ1-2; D might be TRBD1 (5 bases). Trimming pared 6 bases from V and 5 bases from J, leaving 16 bases between. Germline lookup yields CDR1 DFQATT and CDR2 SNEGSKA (reference sequence). The CDR3 runs 13 residues. CDR3 residues: CSAKTEVVYGYTF. CDR3 DNA: TGCAGTGCAAAGACAGAAGTAGTTTATGGCTACACCTTC.

This clonotype has just a few counts. This chain joins TRBV5-1 and TRBJ2-2, with TRBD1 identical over 12 bases. This CDR3 region has 16 residues. The ends lost 4 bases at V and 3 bases at J; junction bases unmatched: 4. Germline CDR1 reads SGHRS; CDR2 reads YFSETQ. DNA of the CDR3: TGCGCCAGCAGCCGGGGACAGGGGGCCTACACCGGGGAGCTGTTTTTT. Translating it yields CASSRGQGAYTGELFF.

This chain uses TRBV15 with TRBJ2-1; TRBD1 matches 10 bases. V was pared by 2 bases and J by 9 bases, with 7 bases of the junction left unmatched. The CDR3 extends over 15 amino acids. Germline lookup yields CDR1 LNHNV and CDR2 YYDKDF (reference sequence). The CDR3 coding sequence is TGTGCCACCAGCAGACGGGACAGGGGAACGGGTGAGCAGTTCTTC. Its translation is CATSRRDRGTGEQFF.

This clonotype has at least ten counts. The chain links TRBV6-5 to TRBJ2-7; no firm D call. CDR3 size: 15 residues. The ends were cut back, 0 bases at V and 0 bases at J, with 9 bases in the middle. Germline V gene data show CDR1 as MNHEY and CDR2 as SVGAGI. The CDR3 is CASSYSFGNSYEQYF. In DNA form, the CDR3 reads TGTGCCAGCAGTTACTCTTTCGGCAACTCCTACGAGCAGTACTTC.

The table lists this clonotype with many counts. This chain connects TRBV6-2 or TRBV6-3 to TRBJ1-6; maybe TRBD1 (5 bases). The CDR3 loop spans 13 amino acids. V was cut by 6 bases and J by 12 bases, with 15 bases left in between. Germline V gene data show CDR1 as MNHEY and CDR2 as SVGEGT. For the CDR3, the DNA is TGTGCCAGCAGCACCCGGGACGGTCGACCCCTCCACTTT. Residues: CASSTRDGRPLHF.

This clonotype was seen only a few times. The chain recombines TRBV7-3 with TRBJ2-3, with a tentative D call TRBD2 (7 bases). CDR1 SGHTA and CDR2 FQGTGA come from the germline V gene. CDR3 size: 16 residues. V lost 11 bases and J 2 bases, leaving 23 bases between the germline ends. As DNA, the CDR3 is TGTGCCGACGAACGGGGGGCTAGAATACACACAGATACGCAGTATTTT. Translation gives CADERGARIHTDTQYF. Complete variable domain (other parts from reference TRBV7-3 and TRBJ2-3): GAGVSQTPSNKVTEKGKYVELRCDPISGHTALYWYRQSLGQGPEFLIYFQGTGAADDSGLPNDRFFAVRPEGSVSTLKIQRTERGDSAVYLCADERGARIHTDTQYFGPGTRLTVL.

This clonotype came up a few times. A much larger clone lies a single base off, so this may be a read error. The genes are TRBV20-1 and TRBJ2-1; perhaps TRBD1 as D (5 bases). In germline, CDR1 is DFQATT, CDR2 SNEGSKA (reference sequence). The CDR3 extends over 14 amino acids. V was shortened by 2 bases and J by 2 bases, with 10 bases between the two germline ends. CDR3 in amino acids: CSARRQGTYNEQFF. CDR3 bases: TGCAGTGCTAGACGGCAGGGAACCTACAATGAGCAGTTCTTC.

This clonotype was observed many times. The chain links TRBV15 to TRBJ1-4; 8 positions agree with TRBD1. J lost 8 bases, V lost 1 base, and 3 bases had no gene match. The CDR3 totals 14 residues. Per the germline V gene, CDR1 is LNHNV and CDR2 is YYDKDF (reference sequence). CDR3 coding DNA: TGTGCCACCAGCAGAGGAGGGGACAGGGAAAAACTGTTTTTT. Protein sequence: CATSRGGDREKLFF.

This clonotype was seen at least ten times. The chain recombines TRBV4-2 with TRBJ1-5; D is possibly TRBD1 (5 bases). Germline V gives CDR1 LGHNA, CDR2 YNFKEQ. The V and J ends lost 2 bases and 6 bases respectively, with 11 bases between them. This CDR3 has 14 amino acids. The CDR3 loop reads CASSQWGGTQPQHF. CDR3 bases: TGTGCCAGCAGCCAATGGGGAGGGACTCAGCCCCAGCATTTT.

The V call is TRBV7-2, the J call TRBJ1-2, with a weak D call TRBD1 (6 bases). The CDR3 is made up of 14 amino acids. Trimming took 4 bases from V and 4 from J, leaving 13 bases between them. Germline CDR1 is SGHTA and CDR2 is FQGNSA. The CDR3 DNA reads TGTGCCAGCAGCTGGCACAGGGAGAGCTATGGCTACACCTTC. It yields the protein CASSWHRESYGYTF.

CDR3 sequence (DNA): TGTGCCAGCAGCCCCGGGGGGGCACTAGCGGGGAACAATGAGCAGTTCTTC. It encodes CASSPGGALAGNNEQFF. The V call is TRBV12-3 or TRBV12-4, the J call TRBJ2-1, with TRBD2 matching over 10 bases. The CDR3 sequence is 17 residues long. J lost 5 bases, V lost 6 bases, and 13 bases had no gene match.

Many counts were recorded for this clonotype. This chain uses TRBV5-1 with TRBJ2-4, with D unclear. From germline, CDR1 is SGHRS and CDR2 YFSETQ. The CDR3 sequence is 13 residues long. Trimming took off 3 bases at V and 3 bases at J, with 7 bases between the two ends. CDR3 residues: CASSSAGKNIQYF. CDR3 bases: TGCGCCAGCAGCTCTGCAGGCAAAAACATTCAGTACTTC. The full variable domain, its missing parts supplied by reference TRBV5-1 and TRBJ2-4, is KAGVTQTPRYLIKTRGQQVTLSCSPISGHRSVSWYQQTPGQGLQFLFEYFSETQRNKGNFPGRFSGRQFSNSRSEMNVSTLELGDSALYLCASSSAGKNIQYFGAGTRLSVL.

This clonotype has at least ten counts. The chain is built from TRBV5-6 and TRBJ1-1; D not certain. Germline CDR1 reads SGHDT; CDR2 reads YYEEEE. The CDR3 has 17 residues. V gave up 2 bases and J gave up 3 bases, with 20 bases separating them. The CDR3 DNA is TGTGCCAGCAGCTTTAATCCCGTTTGGGGAGGTGACACTGAAGCTTTCTTT. This encodes CASSFNPVWGGDTEAFF.

This clonotype was picked up many times. The chain joins TRBV6-2 or TRBV6-3 to TRBJ1-5; D is ambiguous. The CDR3 totals 15 residues. Between the trimmed V and J ends, which lost 2 bases and 0 bases, there was a span of 8 bases. The V gene's germline CDR1 is MNHEY and CDR2 SVGEGT. CDR3 DNA sequence: TGTGCCAGCAGTTACCGACGGATTAGCAATCAGCCCCAGCATTTT. Its translation: CASSYRRISNQPQHF.

This clonotype was detected a few times. V gene TRBV7-2 combines with J gene TRBJ2-7; D is uncertain. The germline V gene has CDR1 SGHTA and CDR2 FQGNSA. CDR3 length equals 14 residues. Trimming removed 0 bases at V and 0 bases at J, with 6 bases between. In nucleotides, the CDR3 is TGTGCCAGCAGCTTAGCGCCGCCCTCCTACGAGCAGTACTTC. Translating gives CASSLAPPSYEQYF.

The sample holds many counts of this clonotype. The rearrangement links TRBV29-1 to TRBJ2-7; D may match TRBD1 or TRBD2 (5 bases each). Trimming removed 6 bases at V and 2 bases at J, with 11 bases between. Per the germline V gene, CDR1 is SQVTM and CDR2 is ANQGSEA. CDR3 length: 12 residues. CDR3 bases: TGCAGCGTGGGGACCGGAGCCTACGAGCAGTACTTC. Translation: CSVGTGAYEQYF.